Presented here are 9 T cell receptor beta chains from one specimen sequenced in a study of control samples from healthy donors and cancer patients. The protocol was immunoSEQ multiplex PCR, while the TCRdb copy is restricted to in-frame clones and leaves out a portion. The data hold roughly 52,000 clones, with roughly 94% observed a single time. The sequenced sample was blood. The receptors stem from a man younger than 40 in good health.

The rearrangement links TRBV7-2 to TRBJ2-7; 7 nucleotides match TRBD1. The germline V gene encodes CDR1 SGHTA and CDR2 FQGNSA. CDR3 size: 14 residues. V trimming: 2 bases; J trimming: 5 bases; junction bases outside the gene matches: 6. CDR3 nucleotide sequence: TGTGCCAGCAGCTTAAAAGGGGGCGGGCACGAGCAGTACTTC. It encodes CASSLKGGGHEQYF.

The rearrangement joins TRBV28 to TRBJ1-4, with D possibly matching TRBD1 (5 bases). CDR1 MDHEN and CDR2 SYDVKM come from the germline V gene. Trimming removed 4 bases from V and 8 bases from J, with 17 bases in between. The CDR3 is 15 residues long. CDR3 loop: CASSSPGGVGEKLFF. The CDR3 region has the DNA TGTGCCAGCAGTTCGCCTGGAGGGGTCGGAGAAAAACTGTTTTTT.

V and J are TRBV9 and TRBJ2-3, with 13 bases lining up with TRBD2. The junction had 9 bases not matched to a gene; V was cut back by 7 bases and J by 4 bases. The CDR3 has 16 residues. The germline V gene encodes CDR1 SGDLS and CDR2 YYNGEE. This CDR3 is CASDTSGRAFADTQYF. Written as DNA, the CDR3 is TGTGCCAGCGATACTAGCGGGAGGGCCTTTGCAGATACGCAGTATTTT.

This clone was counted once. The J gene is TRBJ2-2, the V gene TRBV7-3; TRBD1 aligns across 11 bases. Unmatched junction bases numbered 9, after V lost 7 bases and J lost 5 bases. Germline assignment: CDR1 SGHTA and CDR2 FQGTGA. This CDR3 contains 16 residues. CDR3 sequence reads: CASILSGTGGTGELFF. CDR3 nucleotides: TGTGCCAGCATTCTTTCCGGGACAGGGGGTACCGGGGAGCTGTTTTTT.

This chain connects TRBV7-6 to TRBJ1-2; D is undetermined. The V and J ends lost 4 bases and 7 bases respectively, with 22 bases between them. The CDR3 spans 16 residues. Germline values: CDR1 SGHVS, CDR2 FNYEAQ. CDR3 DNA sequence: TGTGCCAGCAGCTCACGTCCTTGGACGACCCCGTGTGGCTACACCTTC. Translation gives CASSSRPWTTPCGYTF.

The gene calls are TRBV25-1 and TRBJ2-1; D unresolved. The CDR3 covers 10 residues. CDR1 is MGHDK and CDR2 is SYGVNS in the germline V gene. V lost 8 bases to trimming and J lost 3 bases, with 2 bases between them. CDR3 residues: CASGYNEQFF. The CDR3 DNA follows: TGTGCCAGCGGCTACAATGAGCAGTTCTTC.

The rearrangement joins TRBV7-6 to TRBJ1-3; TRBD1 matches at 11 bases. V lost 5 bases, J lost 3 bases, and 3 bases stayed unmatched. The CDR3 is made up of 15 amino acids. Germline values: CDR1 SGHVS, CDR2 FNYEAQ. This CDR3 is CASSTGTGGGNTIYF. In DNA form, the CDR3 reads TGTGCCAGCAGCACGGGGACAGGGGGTGGAAACACCATATATTTT.

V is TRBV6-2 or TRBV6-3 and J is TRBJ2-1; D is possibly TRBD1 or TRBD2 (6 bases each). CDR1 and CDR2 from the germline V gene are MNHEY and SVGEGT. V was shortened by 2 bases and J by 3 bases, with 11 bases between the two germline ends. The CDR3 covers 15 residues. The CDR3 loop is CASSYAGGNYNEQFF. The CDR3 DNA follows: TGTGCCAGCAGTTACGCCGGGGGCAACTACAATGAGCAGTTCTTC.

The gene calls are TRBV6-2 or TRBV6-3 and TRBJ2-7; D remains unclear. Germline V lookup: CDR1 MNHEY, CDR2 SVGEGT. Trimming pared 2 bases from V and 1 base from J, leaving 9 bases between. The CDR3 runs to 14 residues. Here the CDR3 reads CASSYGASSYEQYF. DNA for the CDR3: TGTGCCAGCAGTTACGGCGCTAGTTCCTACGAGCAGTACTTC.